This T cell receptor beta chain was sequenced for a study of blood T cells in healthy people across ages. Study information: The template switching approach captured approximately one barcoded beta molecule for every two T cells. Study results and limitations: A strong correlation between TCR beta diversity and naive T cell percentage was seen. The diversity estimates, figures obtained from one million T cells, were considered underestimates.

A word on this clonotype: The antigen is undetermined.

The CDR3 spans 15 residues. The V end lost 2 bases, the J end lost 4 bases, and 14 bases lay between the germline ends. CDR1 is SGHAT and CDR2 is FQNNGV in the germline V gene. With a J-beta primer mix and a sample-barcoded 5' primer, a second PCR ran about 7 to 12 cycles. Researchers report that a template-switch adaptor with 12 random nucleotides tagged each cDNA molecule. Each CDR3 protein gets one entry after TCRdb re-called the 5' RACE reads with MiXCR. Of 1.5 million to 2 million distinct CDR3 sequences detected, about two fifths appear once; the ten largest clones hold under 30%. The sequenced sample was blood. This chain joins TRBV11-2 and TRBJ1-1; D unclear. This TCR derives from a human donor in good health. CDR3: CASSLLRGVGTEAFF. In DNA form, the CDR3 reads TGTGCCAGCAGCTTATTGCGTGGGGTAGGCACTGAAGCTTTCTTT.